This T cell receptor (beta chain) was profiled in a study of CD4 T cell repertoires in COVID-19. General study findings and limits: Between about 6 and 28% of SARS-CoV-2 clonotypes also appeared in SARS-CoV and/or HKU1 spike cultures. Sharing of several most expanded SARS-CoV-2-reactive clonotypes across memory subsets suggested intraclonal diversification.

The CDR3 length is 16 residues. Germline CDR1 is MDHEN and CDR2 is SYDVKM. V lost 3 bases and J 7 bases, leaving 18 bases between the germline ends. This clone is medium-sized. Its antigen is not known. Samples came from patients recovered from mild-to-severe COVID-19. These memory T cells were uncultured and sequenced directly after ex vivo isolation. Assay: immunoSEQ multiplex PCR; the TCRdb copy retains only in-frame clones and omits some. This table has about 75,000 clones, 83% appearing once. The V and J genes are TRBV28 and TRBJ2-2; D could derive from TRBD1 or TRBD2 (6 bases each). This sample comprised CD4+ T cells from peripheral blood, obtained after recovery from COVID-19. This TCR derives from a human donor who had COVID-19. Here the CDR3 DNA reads TGTGCCAGCAGTTTCATGAGGGGGACTCAACGCGGGGAGCTGTTTTTT. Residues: CASSFMRGTQRGELFF.